Below are 7 T cell receptor beta chains sequenced from a single sample in a study of blood T cell repertoires in COVID-19. Assay: immunoSEQ multiplex PCR; the TCRdb copy retains only in-frame clones and omits some. The data show 61,000 or so clones, with about 91% seen just once and under 20% held by the top ten. Sequenced input: peripheral blood. All receptors derive from a woman older than 75 with active COVID-19.

This chain joins TRBV7-9 and TRBJ1-2; no clear D. There are 13 residues in the CDR3. Between the trimmed V and J ends, which lost 8 bases and 7 bases, there was a span of 17 bases. CDR1 SEHNR and CDR2 FQNEAQ come from the germline V gene (reference sequence). DNA for the CDR3: TGTGCCAGCGCCCGCCCCGGAGGGTTTGGCTACACCTTC. The encoded protein is CASARPGGFGYTF.

The rearrangement uses TRBV11-1 and TRBJ2-7, with TRBD2 as a possible D gene (5 bases). The CDR3 covers 16 residues. V lost 2 bases and J 2 bases, leaving 16 bases between the germline ends. The germline gives CDR1 SGHAT, CDR2 FQDESV (reference sequence). CDR3 bases: TGTGCCAGCAGCTTAAATAACCCTAGCCAAACCTACGAGCAGTACTTC. Protein product: CASSLNNPSQTYEQYF. The full variable domain, in which reference TRBV11-1 and TRBJ2-7 provide the parts outside the CDR3, is EAEVAQSPRYKITEKSQAVAFWCDPISGHATLYWYRQILGQGPELLVQFQDESVVDDSQLPKDRFSAERLKGVDSTLKIQPAELGDSAMYLCASSLNNPSQTYEQYFGPGTRLTVT.

The chain joins TRBV5-4 to TRBJ2-3; 7 bases are a match to TRBD2. The CDR3 runs 16 residues. Germline values: CDR1 SGHNT, CDR2 YYREEE (reference sequence). The ends lost 4 bases at V and 0 bases at J; junction bases unmatched: 8. CDR3 DNA: TGTGCCAGCAGCCTAAAGCGGGGCACTAGCACAGATACGCAGTATTTT. Protein product: CASSLKRGTSTDTQYF. The complete variable domain, with remaining parts taken from reference TRBV5-4 and TRBJ2-3, reads ETGVTQSPTHLIKTRGQQVTLRCSSQSGHNTVSWYQQALGQGPQFIFQYYREEENGRGNFPPRFSGLQFPNYSSELNVNALELDDSALYLCASSLKRGTSTDTQYFGPGTRLTVL.

The J gene is TRBJ2-5, the V gene TRBV21-1; the D segment call TRBD2 is taken from the table without a DNA check. TRBV21-1 is a recognized pseudogene. CDR3 length: 20 residues. This CDR3 is CASSSWGFERGANVQETQYF. The CDR3 bases are TGTGCCAGCAGCTCCTGGGGGTTCGAGCGGGGGGCCAACGTGCAAGAGACCCAGTACTTC.

The CDR3 sequence is CASRFTGGSGNEQFF. CDR3 in DNA: TGTGCCAGTAGATTTACAGGGGGCTCTGGCAATGAGCAGTTCTTC. The chain combines TRBV19 with TRBJ2-1; 9 bases line up with TRBD1. The CDR3 contains 15 residues. The germline V gene encodes CDR1 LNHDA and CDR2 SQIVND (reference sequence). V dropped 6 bases and J dropped 6; count of bases not matched to a gene: 9.

The rearrangement joins TRBV3-1 (or the pseudogene TRBV3-2) to TRBJ1-6; D gene unclear. Germline V gene lookup returns CDR1 LGHDT and CDR2 YNNKEL (reference sequence). V was trimmed by 1 base and J by 9 bases, leaving 10 bases between them. This CDR3 is built from 14 residues. The CDR3 nucleotides are TGTGCCAGCAGCCAAGTCACAAGAAGTTCACCCCTCCACTTT. As protein: CASSQVTRSSPLHF.

J is TRBJ2-1 and V is TRBV19; no clear D gene. V lost 5 bases and J lost 9, with 20 bases in between. In germline, CDR1 is LNHDA, CDR2 SQIVND (reference sequence). The length of the CDR3 is 15 residues. The CDR3 sequence: CASSFEVSHVREQFF. The CDR3 region has the DNA TGTGCCAGTAGTTTTGAGGTTTCCCACGTCCGTGAGCAGTTCTTC.